The 22 T cell receptor beta chains in this list originate from one sample, sequenced in a study of blood T cell repertoires in COVID-19. This table comes from immunoSEQ multiplex PCR, and its TCRdb copy is limited to in-frame clones, with some not included. The sample has about 240,000 clones, about nine tenths seen once. Material for sequencing was peripheral blood. The receptors were gathered from a man aged 55 to 70 with acute or convalescent COVID-19.

The chain employs TRBV6-2 or TRBV6-3 and TRBJ2-3, with D hard to call. This CDR3 contains 17 residues. The germline CDR1 and CDR2 sequences are MNHEY and SVGEGT. V gave up 2 bases and J gave up 1 base, with 16 bases separating them. CDR3 sequence reads: CASSYPLDARGTDTQYF. The CDR3 nucleotides are TGTGCCAGCAGTTACCCGCTAGATGCCAGAGGCACAGATACGCAGTATTTT.

This sequence joins TRBV30 and TRBJ1-1; no definite D call. With 0 bases removed from V and 4 bases from J, the gap between germline ends came to 9 bases. The CDR3 runs to 13 residues. Germline-derived CDR1 and CDR2 are GTSNPN and SVGIG (reference sequence). The CDR3 loop reads CAWSVHVSTEAFF. In nucleotides, the CDR3 is TGTGCCTGGAGTGTACATGTGTCCACTGAAGCTTTCTTT.

In its sample, this clone is medium-sized. The V call is TRBV5-1, the J call TRBJ2-2; weak D call: TRBD2 (5 bases). CDR1 and CDR2 (germline): SGHRS, YFSETQ. There are 13 residues in the CDR3. The V end lost 5 bases, the J end lost 4 bases, and 9 bases lay between the germline ends. The DNA of the CDR3 is TGCGCCAGCAGGGACTTAATCACCGGGGAGCTGTTTTTT. Amino acid sequence: CASRDLITGELFF.

V usage is TRBV20-1 and J usage is TRBJ2-1, with 7 bases that match TRBD2. The CDR3 runs to 15 residues. Unmatched junction bases numbered 6, after V lost 3 bases and J lost 1 base. Looked up from germline, CDR1 is DFQATT and CDR2 is SNEGSKA (reference sequence). CDR3 DNA sequence: TGCAGTGCTAGTGGAGGGAGGGTTTCCTACAATGAGCAGTTCTTC. This encodes CSASGGRVSYNEQFF.

This rearrangement joins TRBV5-1 to TRBJ2-3; 9 bases are shared with TRBD2. Germline values: CDR1 SGHRS, CDR2 YFSETQ. The CDR3 sequence is 16 residues long. V lost 3 bases to trimming and J lost 3 bases; unmatched junction nucleotides: 8. CDR3 bases: TGCGCCAGCAGCTCCACCGGGGCGGGAGGGACAGATACGCAGTATTTT. Its translation is CASSSTGAGGTDTQYF.

The DNA for the CDR3 is TGTGCCAGCTCACCCGACAGTCAAAATGGCTACACCTTC. Its translation: CASSPDSQNGYTF. The chain carries TRBV18 and TRBJ1-2, with D possibly matching TRBD1 (5 bases). The CDR3 consists of 13 residues. Germline V CDR1 and CDR2: KGHSH, LQKENI. The V gene lost 3 bases and the J gene lost 6 bases, with 11 bases spanning the gap.

The chain has TRBV10-2 and TRBJ1-1; a possible D gene is TRBD1 (5 bases). Looked up from germline, CDR1 is WSHSY and CDR2 is SAAADI. The V end lost 6 bases, the J end lost 1 base, and 9 bases lay between the germline ends. The CDR3 is 13 amino acids. The CDR3 sequence: CASRNRQNTEAFF. The CDR3 DNA sequence: TGCGCCAGCAGAAACAGGCAGAACACTGAAGCTTTCTTT.

This clone was observed a handful of times. This chain connects TRBV28 to TRBJ1-1; maybe TRBD1 (5 bases). Germline V lookup: CDR1 MDHEN, CDR2 SYDVKM. Trimming removed 6 bases at V and 5 bases at J, with 10 bases between. There are 12 residues in the CDR3. The CDR3 spells CASRETETEAFF. The CDR3 region has the DNA TGTGCCAGCAGAGAGACAGAAACTGAAGCTTTCTTT.

The chain couples TRBV7-6 to TRBJ1-3; D unresolved. The germline gives CDR1 SGHVS, CDR2 FNYEAQ. Deletions cut 0 bases from V and 0 bases from J, with 6 bases between. This CDR3 is 15 amino acids long. In DNA form, the CDR3 reads TGTGCCAGCAGCTTAGCGGGCAGCTCTGGAAACACCATATATTTT. Its translation is CASSLAGSSGNTIYF.

The genes are TRBV27 and TRBJ1-2; D is possibly TRBD1 (6 bases). The CDR3 sequence is 15 residues long. Trimming stripped 5 bases from V and 7 bases from J, with 20 bases between. CDR1 is MNHEY, CDR2 SMNVEV, per germline (reference sequence). The CDR3 region is CASSPWGQGSSGYTF. CDR3 DNA: TGTGCCAGCAGTCCCTGGGGGCAGGGTAGTTCTGGCTACACCTTC.

This chain connects TRBV7-8 to TRBJ2-7; 8 bases map to TRBD2. CDR1 and CDR2 (germline): SGHVS, FQNEAQ. Trimming cost V 8 bases and J 6 bases; bases outside gene matches: 15. This CDR3 region has 15 residues. CDR3 protein: CASSVGGGMASEQYF. CDR3 sequence (DNA): TGTGCCAGCTCGGTGGGCGGGGGGATGGCTTCCGAGCAGTACTTC.

The V and J genes are TRBV4-1 and TRBJ2-1; 9 bases are a match to TRBD1. J gave up 7 bases and V 4 bases, and 5 bases lay outside the gene matches. CDR1 MGHRA and CDR2 YSYEKL come from the germline V gene. CDR3 length equals 14 residues. The CDR3 region has the DNA TGCGCCAGCAGCCCCGGACAGGGGCGGAATGAGCAGTTCTTC. Its translation: CASSPGQGRNEQFF.

This chain uses TRBV29-1 with TRBJ2-3; TRBD1 is a possible D gene (6 bases). Trimming shortened V by 7 bases and J by 2 bases, and 16 bases separated the two germline ends. The CDR3 loop spans 14 amino acids. Germline V gene sequence: CDR1 SQVTM, CDR2 ANQGSEA. In nucleotides, the CDR3 is TGCAGCGCTCCGAGGGACACAGCCACAGATACGCAGTATTTT. Translating gives CSAPRDTATDTQYF.

The gene calls are TRBV10-1 and TRBJ2-3; 12 bases line up with TRBD2. In germline, CDR1 is WNHNN, CDR2 SYGVQD (reference sequence). V was clipped by 6 bases and J by 2 bases; unmatched bases: 9. The CDR3 consists of 17 residues. The chain's CDR3 is CASSALLAGGVTDTQYF. CDR3 bases: TGCGCCAGCAGCGCCCTCCTAGCGGGAGGGGTCACAGATACGCAGTATTTT.

The chain has TRBV11-2 and TRBJ2-2; D gene uncertain. V shed 4 bases and J shed 1 base, with 13 bases lying between them. Germline V CDR1 and CDR2: SGHAT, FQNNGV. CDR3 length: 16 residues. CDR3 amino acids: CASSSPLTVNTGELFF. The CDR3 DNA reads TGTGCCAGCAGCTCCCCTTTAACGGTGAACACCGGGGAGCTGTTTTTT.

This chain uses TRBV7-2 with TRBJ2-7; D could derive from TRBD1 or TRBD2 (5 bases each). Trimming shortened V by 5 bases and J by 6 bases, and 11 bases separated the two germline ends. The germline CDR1 and CDR2 sequences are SGHTA and FQGNSA. The CDR3 loop spans 12 amino acids. Here the CDR3 DNA reads TGTGCCAGCAGCCTAGGGGAGAGCGAGCAGTACTTC. Its protein product is CASSLGESEQYF.

V gene TRBV15 combines with J gene TRBJ2-2; 7 nucleotides line up with TRBD1. With V trimmed by 1 base and J by 6 bases, 8 bases remained unmatched. This CDR3 spans 16 amino acids. Germline V CDR1 and CDR2: LNHNV, YYDKDF (reference sequence). In DNA form, the CDR3 reads TGTGCCACCAGCAGAGTTGTTACAGGGGTTGCCGGGGAGCTGTTTTTT. It is translated as CATSRVVTGVAGELFF.

For the CDR3, the DNA is TGTGCCAGCAGCTTTCCCCTCGGACAGGGATGGCCAGATACGCAGTATTTT. This codes for CASSFPLGQGWPDTQYF. This chain links TRBV11-3 with TRBJ2-3, with 8 bases fitting TRBD1. CDR1 SGHNT and CDR2 YENEEA come from the germline V gene. The CDR3 is 17 residues long. J gave up 4 bases and V 3 bases, and 12 bases lay outside the gene matches.

V usage is TRBV2 and J usage is TRBJ1-1, with D uncertain. Deletions cut 7 bases from V and 1 base from J, with 10 bases between. The CDR3 covers 13 residues. CDR1 and CDR2 from the germline V gene are SNHLY and FYNNEI. CDR3 region: CASMREANTEAFF. The CDR3 DNA sequence: TGTGCCAGCATGCGGGAGGCGAACACTGAAGCTTTCTTT.

This chain uses TRBV3-1 (or the pseudogene TRBV3-2) with TRBJ1-5; D ambiguous. With 0 bases removed from V and 10 bases from J, the gap between germline ends came to 10 bases. Germline V gene sequence: CDR1 LGHDT, CDR2 YNNKEL (reference sequence). The CDR3 is made up of 13 amino acids. CDR3 DNA sequence: TGTGCCAGCAGCCAAGACCGCGGTAGACCCCAGCATTTT. It encodes CASSQDRGRPQHF.

The V and J genes are TRBV28 and TRBJ2-7, with D maybe TRBD2 (6 bases). Trimming removed 8 bases at V and 6 bases at J, with 20 bases between. Germline V gives CDR1 MDHEN, CDR2 SYDVKM. This CDR3 spans 14 amino acids. In DNA, the CDR3 is TGTGCCAGCGGAGGGAACATCGGGGTCAGCGAGCAGTACTTC. Its protein is CASGGNIGVSEQYF.

The rearrangement uses TRBV18 and TRBJ2-2; possibly TRBD1 for D (5 bases). The germline V gene has CDR1 KGHSH and CDR2 LQKENI. V gave up 1 base and J gave up 3 bases, with 6 bases separating them. This CDR3 is built from 14 residues. CDR3: CASSPRRDTGELFF. CDR3 bases: TGTGCCAGCTCACCACGCAGGGACACCGGGGAGCTGTTTTTT.